This entry lists 20 T cell receptor beta chains sequenced from one sample in a study of early T cells in non-severe SARS-CoV-2 infection. TCRdb ran MiXCR on the 5' RACE reads and lists one entry per CDR3 protein. Altogether about 56,000 distinct CDR3 sequences are present, more than 9% being singletons, with the ten largest covering 6.5%. Sequencing input: whole blood. Source of these receptors: an adult who was a healthcare worker with PCR-confirmed SARS-CoV-2 infection or an uninfected control (not recorded which).

The chain employs TRBV6-5 and TRBJ2-7; 9 nucleotides agree with TRBD1. CDR1 MNHEY and CDR2 SVGAGI come from the germline V gene. This CDR3 is built from 14 residues. The trim removed 4 bases at V and 5 bases at J, leaving 6 bases unmatched. CDR3 nucleotide sequence: TGTGCCAGCAGTTTGGGAACAGGGGGCGACGAGCAGTACTTC. This sequence encodes CASSLGTGGDEQYF.

This clonotype was counted at least ten times. The gene calls are TRBV6-1 and TRBJ2-1; no definite D call. V was pared by 5 bases and J by 0 bases, with 14 bases between. This CDR3 comprises 16 residues. Germline-derived CDR1 and CDR2 are MNHNS and SASEGT. The CDR3 DNA reads as TGTGCCAGCAGTAGGACGGCCGTTAGCTCCTACAATGAGCAGTTCTTC. Its translation is CASSRTAVSSYNEQFF.

DNA of the CDR3: TGTGCCAGCAGCTTAGGCCCTAGCGGAGCCTACAATGAGCAGTTCTTC. Translated, it gives CASSLGPSGAYNEQFF. V is TRBV7-6 and J is TRBJ2-1; 7 bases are a match to TRBD2. This CDR3 has 16 residues. Germline V gene data show CDR1 as SGHVS and CDR2 as FNYEAQ. V lost 1 base and J lost 2; bases outside the gene matches: 5.

This clonotype was seen more than once but under ten times. V is TRBV15 and J is TRBJ1-1, with no clear D. CDR1 and CDR2 (germline): LNHNV, YYDKDF (reference sequence). The CDR3 length is 14 residues. The ends were cut back, 3 bases at V and 8 bases at J, with 16 bases in the middle. CDR3 sequence: CATSSGVFADEAFF. For the CDR3, the DNA is TGTGCCACCAGCAGTGGGGTGTTCGCGGACGAAGCTTTCTTT.

This clonotype qualifies as medium-sized (0.01 to 0.1%). J is TRBJ2-2 and V is TRBV9, with D hard to call. In germline, CDR1 is SGDLS, CDR2 YYNGEE. The V end lost 3 bases, the J end lost 6 bases, and 6 bases lay between the germline ends. The CDR3 loop spans 12 amino acids. The CDR3: CASSAPSGELFF. Here the CDR3 DNA reads TGTGCCAGCAGCGCCCCGTCCGGGGAGCTGTTTTTT.

The V call is TRBV7-3, the J call TRBJ2-2, with D unresolved. The CDR3 extends over 13 amino acids. Germline V gene sequence: CDR1 SGHTA, CDR2 FQGTGA. V was pared by 6 bases and J by 4 bases, with 9 bases between. In DNA form, the CDR3 reads TGTGCCAGCAGACCCTTTAGCACCGGGGAGCTGTTTTTT. Translated, it gives CASRPFSTGELFF.

This rearrangement joins TRBV4-2 to TRBJ2-3, with no clear D. The V gene lost 0 bases and the J gene lost 3 bases, with 10 bases spanning the gap. This CDR3 is 15 amino acids long. The germline V gene has CDR1 LGHNA and CDR2 YNFKEQ. The CDR3 DNA follows: TGTGCCAGCAGCCAAGACTCCGAGCGAACAGATACGCAGTATTTT. Its translation: CASSQDSERTDTQYF.

The chain links TRBV5-1 to TRBJ2-7, with 10 nucleotides matching TRBD2. Germline values: CDR1 SGHRS, CDR2 YFSETQ. There are 14 residues in the CDR3. J gave up 6 bases and V 2 bases, and 5 bases lay outside the gene matches. The CDR3 sequence: CASSFTSGALEQYF. CDR3 DNA sequence: TGCGCCAGCAGCTTTACTAGCGGGGCCCTCGAGCAGTACTTC.

The V call is TRBV30, the J call TRBJ1-4; D is ambiguous. The CDR3 is 15 amino acids. The V and J ends lost 0 bases and 2 bases respectively, with 10 bases between them. Germline V lookup: CDR1 GTSNPN, CDR2 SVGIG (reference sequence). CDR3 in amino acids: CAWSVGQSTNEKLFF. The CDR3 DNA is TGTGCCTGGAGTGTAGGGCAGAGCACTAATGAAAAACTGTTTTTT.

This clonotype was seen many times. V and J are TRBV6-5 and TRBJ2-5; a possible D gene is TRBD1 (6 bases). From germline, CDR1 is MNHEY and CDR2 SVGAGI. CDR3 size: 16 residues. The ends were cut back, 2 bases at V and 2 bases at J, with 15 bases in the middle. CDR3 protein: CASSYIWTDVQETQYF. The CDR3 nucleotides read TGTGCCAGCAGTTACATTTGGACAGATGTACAAGAGACCCAGTACTTC.

In its sample, this clonotype was seen many times. V is TRBV6-5 and J is TRBJ2-1; possibly TRBD2 for D (6 bases). CDR1 and CDR2 (germline): MNHEY, SVGAGI. Trimming shortened V by 7 bases and J by 3 bases, and 16 bases separated the two germline ends. The CDR3 sequence is 15 residues long. The CDR3 sequence: CASIARLGFYNEQFF. The DNA of the CDR3 is TGTGCCAGCATCGCCCGACTAGGTTTCTACAATGAGCAGTTCTTC.

This clonotype was seen a few times. This chain connects TRBV7-8 to TRBJ2-1; 9 nucleotides align to TRBD2. This CDR3 spans 13 amino acids. CDR1 SGHVS and CDR2 FQNEAQ come from the germline V gene. V was pared by 6 bases and J by 6 bases, with 3 bases of the junction left unmatched. Written as DNA, the CDR3 is TGTGCCAGCAGGGGACTAGCTAGCAATGAGCAGTTCTTC. This codes for CASRGLASNEQFF.

This clonotype showed up many times. The genes are TRBV7-9 and TRBJ1-1; possibly TRBD1 for D (6 bases). The CDR3 length is 17 residues. V was trimmed by 6 bases and J by 2 bases, leaving 22 bases between them. From germline, CDR1 is SEHNR and CDR2 FQNEAQ (reference sequence). The DNA of the CDR3 is TGTGCCAGCAGGCGCGGCGGGGCGGACAGACTAAACACTGAAGCTTTCTTT. Protein product: CASRRGGADRLNTEAFF. The whole variable domain, filled in from reference TRBV7-9 and TRBJ1-1, reads DTGVSQNPRHKITKRGQNVTFRCDPISEHNRLYWYRQTLGQGPEFLTYFQNEAQLEKSRLLSDRFSAERPKGSFSTLEIQRTEQGDSAMYLCASRRGGADRLNTEAFFGQGTRLTVV.

Many counts were recorded for this clonotype. V gene TRBV11-2 combines with J gene TRBJ2-3; perhaps TRBD2 as D (5 bases). This CDR3 has 17 residues. V lost 1 base and J 2 bases, leaving 16 bases between the germline ends. Germline CDR1 SGHAT, CDR2 FQNNGV. The CDR3 here is CASSLGSPSPHTDTQYF. The CDR3 DNA sequence: TGTGCCAGCAGCTTAGGGTCCCCTAGCCCCCACACAGATACGCAGTATTTT.

This clonotype was seen at least ten times. The V gene is TRBV19, the J gene TRBJ2-7; a possible D gene is TRBD2 (5 bases). There are 12 residues in the CDR3. Per germline, CDR1 LNHDA and CDR2 SQIVND (reference sequence). V dropped 5 bases and J dropped 9 bases, with 14 bases sitting between them. The CDR3 sequence is CASSGVVGGQYF. The CDR3 bases are TGTGCCAGTAGTGGAGTGGTAGGAGGGCAGTACTTC.

This clonotype has a count of ten or more. The V gene is TRBV6-1, the J gene TRBJ2-7; TRBD1 might be the D (5 bases). Germline V gives CDR1 MNHNS, CDR2 SASEGT. The CDR3 loop spans 12 amino acids. Trimming took off 5 bases at V and 4 bases at J, with 9 bases between the two ends. CDR3 region: CASSLQGYEQYF. CDR3 sequence (DNA): TGTGCCAGCAGTCTCCAGGGTTACGAGCAGTACTTC.

The sample holds many counts of this clonotype. The chain couples TRBV30 to TRBJ2-3, with D perhaps TRBD1 (6 bases). CDR3 size: 18 residues. Trimming pared 2 bases from V and 0 bases from J, leaving 21 bases between. Germline lookup yields CDR1 GTSNPN and CDR2 SVGIG (reference sequence). The CDR3 reads CAWSRTEGDLLSTDTQYF. As DNA, the CDR3 is TGTGCCTGGAGTAGGACAGAAGGGGATTTACTTAGCACAGATACGCAGTATTTT.

There are many counts of this clonotype. The chain is built from TRBV5-1 and TRBJ2-5, with 12 bases aligning to TRBD2. This CDR3 comprises 15 residues. Germline CDR1 reads SGHRS; CDR2 reads YFSETQ. The J segment lost 3 bases and the V segment lost 3 bases, leaving 3 bases of the junction unmatched. The CDR3 reads CASSSRTSGKETQYF. The CDR3 DNA follows: TGCGCCAGCAGCTCAAGGACTAGCGGGAAAGAGACCCAGTACTTC.

This clonotype was seen only a few times. This chain links TRBV29-1 with TRBJ2-1; 7 bases are a match to TRBD1. This CDR3 is built from 13 residues. Losses at the gene ends were 7 bases for V and 6 bases for J; bases not matched to a gene: 9. Germline CDR1 is SQVTM and CDR2 is ANQGSEA. Written as DNA, the CDR3 is TGCAGCGCCTCCGACAGGGTAATCAATGAGCAGTTCTTC. Its translation: CSASDRVINEQFF.

This clonotype was observed at least ten times. The chain is built from TRBV29-1 and TRBJ1-1; 9 nucleotides agree with TRBD1. The CDR3 spans 14 residues. Germline-derived CDR1 and CDR2 are SQVTM and ANQGSEA. The V gene end was trimmed by 6 bases and the J gene end by 7 bases; junction bases not matched to a gene: 12. The CDR3 protein is CSVRTSGTGLEAFF. Here the CDR3 DNA reads TGCAGCGTCCGCACCTCCGGGACAGGGCTTGAAGCTTTCTTT. Full variable domain (outside the CDR3, taken from reference TRBV29-1 and TRBJ1-1): SAVISQKPSRDICQRGTSLTIQCQVDSQVTMMFWYRQQPGQSLTLIATANQGSEATYESGFVIDKFPISRPNLTFSTLTVSNMSPEDSSIYLCSVRTSGTGLEAFFGQGTRLTVV.